This TCR beta chain was found in a study of cytomegalovirus exposure and HLA in healthy donors (dated by TCRdb to the late 2010s). Study-wide context: An earlier analysis of approximately 640 of the donors reported 250 to 300 Gb of sequence data and around 120 million unique TCR beta sequences from about 200 million T cells. Rather than using new phenotypic data, the later analysis identified candidate immune exposures from TCR beta sequences and from how often those sequences occurred across donors. To predict cytomegalovirus infection status, the study brought together high-throughput TCR immunosequencing, statistical association of individual TCRs with disease status, and machine learning. Alongside the repertoire data, information on donor age, sex, ethnicity and CMV serostatus was compiled. The study aimed to test whether signatures of past pathogen exposure could be identified by cataloging public T cell receptors. HLA typing included class I and class II loci at four-digit resolution. To study patterns of TCR occurrence, a later analysis re-analyzed previously published TCR beta repertoires from around 700 donors and added high-resolution HLA genotyping. All discovery cohort repertoires had been generated on a single sequencing platform. An earlier analysis of several hundred of the donors applied high-throughput TCR beta sequencing to assess whether each TCR beta V gene segment acted as functional or pseudogenic. The number of typed donors differed by locus: about 620-630 for A, B, C, DRB1 and DQB1; 500 to 550 for DQA1; some 610 for DPA1; and roughly 450 for DPB1. About 5 DR-DQ haplotypes were handled as single units for association and clustering, since linkage in the cohort was strong. Along with the roughly 670-subject first cohort, a separate validation cohort of roughly 110 different subjects was used. A later genetic analysis took genome-wide SNP genotypes for about 55% of the 666 donors and used that subset as a discovery cohort. The T cell repertoires of 670 or so subjects were profiled by immunosequencing and related to cytomegalovirus serostatus. An early release covering approximately 600 HLA-typed donors comprised around 300 gigabases of sequencing data and around 80 million unique TCR sequences. Among the 398 genotyped donors, 81% belonged to the genetic ancestry cluster associated with self-reported Caucasian donors. Across 398 genotyped donors of the cohort, an average of roughly 250,000 unique TCR beta nucleotide sequences per donor were sequenced, and roughly 18% of those sequences were non-productive. Overall study results and their limits: Most CMV-associated TCR beta chains appeared to be HLA-restricted in a later analysis, and the HLA associations seemed to be driven largely by CMV exposure. Because HLA typing was unavailable for some donors at each locus, only the typed subset was used in association tests. Immune exposure information for the cohort was limited to CMV serostatus. Sequencing depth was assumed to be roughly uniform across donors in the presence/absence analyses, though that assumption may not hold. It was suggested by the authors that the approach could potentially be generalized to other disease states and immunological phenotypes. A later analysis reported that several top co-occurrence clusters appeared linked to parvovirus B19, influenza, CMV and Epstein-Barr virus. In a later genetic analysis, a missense DCLRE1C variant was associated with V-gene and J-gene trimming of TCR beta chains, and the association was replicated in an independent cohort. This cohort had only TCR beta chains sequenced, and the lack of alpha or paired-chain data limited which features could be detected. In an earlier analysis of over 550 of the donors, most TCR beta V segments were observed in productive rearrangements about 87% or about 30% of the time, broadly matching IMGT annotations. A later genetic analysis reported fewer N-insertions in productive TCRs among donors in an Asian-associated ancestry cluster than the approximately 670-donor mean. According to a later analysis, TCR association rates differed among HLA loci, with DRB1 alleles showing the most associated TCRs and HLA-C alleles showing the fewest. The classifier was reported to diagnose cytomegalovirus status with high specificity and sensitivity in both the original cohort and the validation cohort. Correlated functional status among segregating V segments might be attributable to linkage disequilibrium, but an unknown experimental factor could not be ruled out. When HLA alleles, especially DR and DQ, strongly co-occurred, attributing TCR associations to individual alleles was difficult. A further reported finding was that TCR beta sequences accurately predicted the HLA-A and HLA-B alleles for most subjects in the first cohort. At a false discovery rate of 0.05, a later analysis linked roughly 17,000 TCR beta sequences to specific HLA alleles. A total of fewer than 200 TCR beta chains were listed by the study as associated with cytomegalovirus. Fewer than 20 rarely observed V segments, including chromosome 9 orphons, were excluded from the earlier analysis of a few hundred of the donors because counts were too low. Because the 87-base-pair reads could not distinguish some IMGT-functional V segments, including TRBV6-2 and TRBV6-3, those segments were excluded. Three of the identified cytomegalovirus-associated TCR beta chains were confirmed in vitro to be specific for cytomegalovirus antigens. Most TCR sequences were seen in very few donors, while some public TCRs were found in many individuals. The sequencing pipeline was judged likely to have produced a cluster of highly shared sequence variants as a technical artifact. In a later analysis, HLA-associated TCR beta chains were found to be more clonally expanded and to have lower generation probabilities than equally common non-associated chains.

On this clone itself: The target of this receptor is not known. No per-base quality is available; no much larger clone lies one base away.

The cohort was made up of 650 to 700 healthy bone marrow donors. At the time of sampling, all cohort members were nominally healthy, though unrecorded immune exposures were likely present. The donor tested CMV seropositive and was one of the 289 seropositive cohort members. Each donor provided a peripheral blood sample, and peripheral blood mononuclear cells were used for TCR beta sequencing. Genomic DNA extraction from the blood cell samples was performed with the Qiagen DNeasy Blood Extraction Kit. Library construction relied on the immunoSEQ multiplex PCR assay. The multiplex PCR relied on a mix of 60 forward primers for TCR Vbeta segments and 13 reverse primers for TCR Jbeta segments. The CDR3 region of rearranged TCR beta genes was amplified from genomic DNA with a multiplex PCR assay. Amplified TCR beta libraries were sequenced as 87-base-pair reads on the Illumina HiSeq System. The study's own analysis went as follows. A later analysis counted around 72 million unique TCR beta chains across the 550 to 750 repertoires, and roughly 10 million of these chains were shared by at least two donors. Raw reads were error-corrected and collapsed into unique sequences with a nearest-neighbor algorithm that merged closely related sequences to remove PCR and sequencing errors. CDR3 sequences were aligned to IMGT reference sequences to assign V, D and J gene segments. For a sequence to be retained, a match of at least six nucleotides was required to both a V gene segment and a J gene segment. A rearrangement was called productive if the CDR3 had no stop codons and remained in frame with V and J, and every other rearrangement was called non-productive. Following IMGT convention, CDR3 was defined as the stretch from the second conserved V-encoded cysteine up to the conserved J-encoded phenylalanine. The earlier analysis of some 580 of the donors excluded any sequence lacking an unambiguous match to a single V gene segment. An earlier analysis of roughly 590 of the donors called V segments functional above 56.7% productive rearrangements and segregating when the between-donor standard deviation exceeded 5%. A statistical classification framework was built for diagnosing cytomegalovirus status from the catalog of TCR beta chain sequences. A later analysis assigned V and J genes by comparing TCR nucleotide sequences with IMGT/GENE-DB human TR gene sequences. Using the TCRdist pipeline, a later analysis assigned CDR3 sequences along with most-parsimonious VDJ recombination scenarios. In a later analysis, each TCR beta chain was defined by its CDR3 amino acid sequence together with its V-gene family, and reads lacking a unique V-gene family were excluded. In a later analysis, fewer than 600 highly shared, low-generation-probability nucleotide sequences were removed to address suspected cross-contamination and a sequencing artifact. A later analysis calculated a clonal expansion index for each public chain from normalized within-repertoire ranks of inferred template counts. A later analysis computed generation probabilities with a VDJ recombination model fitted to out-of-frame rearrangements, and checked the results against IGoR. Hypergeometric tests were used in a later analysis to score TCR-TCR, TCR-HLA and TCR-CMV co-occurrence, with a repertoire-size bias correction applied to the TCR pairs. False discovery rates were estimated in a later analysis by permuting HLA or CMV assignments 20 times. In a later analysis, co-occurring TCRs were grouped using DBSCAN, with TCRdist sequence similarity added in when clustering inside HLA-allele-positive subsets. Repertoires with fewer than 30,000 or more than 120,000 public chains, plus five repertoires with anomalous nucleotide sharing, were excluded from co-occurrence clustering. TCRdb retrieved this table from immuneACCESS and kept in-frame rearrangements only. Not all clones are present; in checked studies, unresolved V genes account for under half, and no reason is known for the remainder. Clone size and V and J calls were adopted from that table, with D and trimming inferred from the DNA. This sample holds approximately 150,000 clones; 77% were observed only once. 3.7% of the sample goes to the ten largest clones.

Sequences MGHRA (CDR1) and YSYEKL (CDR2) are obtained from the germline V gene. V loses 5 bases of germline sequence and J loses 6 bases, and the interval between the two ends is 8 bases. Counted from cysteine to phenylalanine, this CDR3 has 12 amino acids. The retained sequence is limited to the CDR3, 36 bases, with the frame set at the first base. This TCR derives from a man aged 25 to 40 in good health and CMV-seropositive. The chain uses TRBV4-1 and TRBJ1-5; the D gene is perhaps TRBD1, from 5 matching bases. Input material: PBMCs. The CDR3 sequence is CASSAQGQPQHF. Here is the DNA: TGCGCCAGCAGCGCTCAGGGTCAGCCCCAGCATTTT.